This T cell receptor (beta chain) was sequenced during a study of CXCR3-negative and CXCR3-positive naive CD8 T cells. Study-level results: Researchers report that CXCR3-positive naive cells carry more hydrophobic TRB CDR3s than CXCR3-negative naive cells.

UMI labels and 5' RACE were used to prepare the TRB cDNA libraries. TCRdb reprocessed the 5' RACE reads, keeping one entry per CDR3 protein, no DNA. The sample table includes tens of thousands of distinct CDR3 sequences. The V gene's germline CDR1 is LNHNV and CDR2 YYDKDF (reference sequence). This CDR3 region has 14 residues. As regards this clonotype: What it recognizes is unknown.

Sequencing was performed on naive CXCR3+ CD8+ T cells from blood. Noted subset: CD45RO-CCR7+CD27+CD95- naive CD8+ T cells expressing CXCR3 (TNR3+). This clonotype was obtained from a human donor in good health. Some clones in this sample may be carry-over from other donors' samples. This sequence joins TRBV15 and TRBJ2-7; TCRdb proposes TRBD1, but this gene call is untestable without DNA. CDR3 sequence reads: CATSSRDRGYEQYF.